This T cell receptor (beta chain) was captured in a study of spatial heterogeneity in lung cancer. On each TCR cDNA molecule, a unique molecular identifier was present. TCRdb re-analysed the 5' RACE reads in MiXCR, keeping a single row per CDR3 protein. The data show some 44,000 distinct CDR3 sequences, with roughly 15% seen just once and around 54% held by the top ten. Trimming shortened V by 10 bases and J by 3 bases, and 15 bases separated the two germline ends. This CDR3 region has 13 residues. From germline, CDR1 is ENHRY and CDR2 SYGVKD. Time point: sample taken at primary tumor resection. The study sequenced unsorted whole RNA from tumor, nontumor lung or frozen PBMC.

This receptor was obtained from a male donor with early-stage non-small cell lung cancer. V and J are TRBV10-3 and TRBJ1-1; tentatively, D is TRBD1 (5 bases). The source material was PBMCs, sampled at surgery. CDR3 DNA: TGTGCCAACCGCCGGGACGAGGACACTGAAGCTTTCTTT. Protein sequence: CANRRDEDTEAFF.